A single T cell receptor beta chain is shown here with its context. Germline CDR1 and CDR2: MNHEY and SVGAGI. The V segment lost 10 bases and the J segment 1 base; nucleotides outside the gene matches: 7. CDR3 length: 14 amino acids. Specified treatment: roughly 19 received Ad26.COV2.S at low or high dose, single or two shots; a few received placebo; per-sample allocation not given. It was on day 63 after the first vaccine or placebo injection that samples were taken. The sample originates from a study of Ad26.COV2.S vaccination and SARS-CoV-2 variants. Here immunoSEQ multiplex PCR was the method, and the copy in TCRdb shows in-frame clones only, minus some. Of 300,000 to 350,000 clones detected, about 89% appear once; the ten largest clones hold about 4.6%.

The receptor was isolated from a person between 18 and 65 years old who received the Ad26.COV2.S COVID-19 vaccine or a placebo. This chain links TRBV6-5 with TRBJ2-5, with TRBD2 identical over 9 bases. Source: peripheral blood, taken in a trial of Ad26.COV2.S vaccine versus placebo. CDR3 bases: TGTGCCACACCCGGGACTAGCTTCCAAGAGACCCAGTACTTC. Protein: CATPGTSFQETQYF.